The clone carrying this T cell receptor (beta chain) was seen many times. What it binds is not known. Amplified material comprised TCR beta CDR3 regions derived from RNA transcripts. HTBI-primed RT-PCR formed the first round, and a multiplex PCR formed the second. TCRdb fed the multiplex PCR reads into MiXCR, producing one record per CDR3 protein. The sample lists over 650,000 distinct CDR3 sequences, under 50% occurring once. The data are from a study of Graves' ophthalmopathy and Graves' hyperthyroidism. General observations from the study: Classification of ophthalmopathy versus stable hyperthyroidism by a 13-signature model yielded under 90% sensitivity and around 81% specificity.

This clonotype was obtained from an adult man with Graves' ophthalmopathy. The sequenced sample was peripheral blood.

The chain's CDR3 is CATSDRDRGRETQYF. CDR3 nucleotide sequence: TGTGCCACCAGTGACCGTGACAGGGGGCGAGAGACCCAGTACTTC. The V and J genes are TRBV24-1 and TRBJ2-5, with 10 bases lining up with TRBD1. V shed 4 bases and J 4 bases; nucleotides not matched to a gene: 5. The CDR3 is 15 amino acids. CDR1 is KGHDR, CDR2 SFDVKD, per germline.